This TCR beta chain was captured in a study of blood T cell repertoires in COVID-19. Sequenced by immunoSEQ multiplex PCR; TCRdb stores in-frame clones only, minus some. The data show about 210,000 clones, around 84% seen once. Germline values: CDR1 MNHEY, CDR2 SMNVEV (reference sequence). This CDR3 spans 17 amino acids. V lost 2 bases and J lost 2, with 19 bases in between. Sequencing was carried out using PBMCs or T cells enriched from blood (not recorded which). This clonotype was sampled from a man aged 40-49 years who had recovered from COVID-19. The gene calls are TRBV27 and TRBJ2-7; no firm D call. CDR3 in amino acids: CASSLPNPVPTTYEQYF. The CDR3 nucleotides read TGTGCCAGCAGTTTACCGAACCCGGTCCCAACGACCTACGAGCAGTACTTC.